This T cell receptor beta chain came from a study of blood T cell repertoires in COVID-19. Produced via immunoSEQ multiplex PCR; TCRdb's table is partial and in-frame only. Among around 52,000 clones listed, about 81% were seen once. The sequence came from an older woman with acute or convalescent COVID-19. Sequenced material: peripheral blood.

The CDR3 loop is CASSSTGGRTNEKLFF. In nucleotides, the CDR3 is TGTGCCAGCAGCTCTACAGGGGGCAGGACTAATGAAAAACTGTTTTTT. The chain combines TRBV3-1 (or the pseudogene TRBV3-2) with TRBJ1-4, with 9 bases fitting TRBD1. CDR1 LGHDT and CDR2 YNNKEL come from the germline V gene (reference sequence). V lost 5 bases to trimming and J lost 2 bases; unmatched junction nucleotides: 6. The CDR3 spans 16 residues.